Here is one T cell receptor beta chain with its context. These data belong to a study of T-cell reconstitution after alpha-beta-depleted transplantation in children. J was trimmed by 3 bases and V by 0 bases; bases with no gene match: 14. This CDR3 has 19 amino acids. Germline loops: CDR1 LGHNA, CDR2 YSLEER. Unique molecular identifiers featured in how the TCRbeta library was prepared. TCRdb used MiXCR to reprocess the PCR reads, holding one entry per CDR3 protein. The data show approximately 350,000 distinct CDR3 sequences, 16% seen once. This sequence was found in a male patient aged 2-9 years who had a stem cell transplant for acute lymphoblastic leukemia, so the T cells may come from the graft donor. The source material was PBMCs, mostly from graft donor cells, sampled 360 days after TCRalphabeta/CD19-depleted stem cell transplant. V usage is TRBV4-3 and J usage is TRBJ2-1; 7 bases agree with TRBD1. The CDR3 nucleotides read TGCGCCAGCAGCCAAGATATCAAGGGGGCTTATGGTCTCTACAATGAGCAGTTCTTC. As protein: CASSQDIKGAYGLYNEQFF.